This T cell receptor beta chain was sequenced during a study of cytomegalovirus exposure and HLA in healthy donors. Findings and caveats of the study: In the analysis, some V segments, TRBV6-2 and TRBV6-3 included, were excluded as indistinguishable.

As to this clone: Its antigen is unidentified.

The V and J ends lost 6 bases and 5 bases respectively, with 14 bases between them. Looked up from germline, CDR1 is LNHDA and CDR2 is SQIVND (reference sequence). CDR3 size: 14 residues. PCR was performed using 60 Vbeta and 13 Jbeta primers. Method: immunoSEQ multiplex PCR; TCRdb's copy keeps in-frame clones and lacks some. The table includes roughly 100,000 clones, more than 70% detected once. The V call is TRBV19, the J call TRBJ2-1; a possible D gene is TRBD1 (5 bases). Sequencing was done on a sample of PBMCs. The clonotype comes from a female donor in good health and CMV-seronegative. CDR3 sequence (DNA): TGTGCCAGTAGACTGCAGGGTACGAACAATGAGCAGTTCTTC. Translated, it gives CASRLQGTNNEQFF. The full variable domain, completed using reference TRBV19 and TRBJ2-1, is DGGITQSPKYLFRKEGQNVTLSCEQNLNHDAMYWYRQDPGQGLRLIYYSQIVNDFQKGDIAEGYSVSREKKESFPLTVTSAQKNPTAFYLCASRLQGTNNEQFFGPGTRLTVL.